The present TCR beta chain was sequenced within a study of CD8+ T cells in alopecia areata. For the study at large: For treated patients, severity scores reflected the percentage of scalp area affected.

Concerning this clone: Its antigen is still unknown.

Study outcomes and limitations: Across lesional scalp, and particularly alopecia totalis/universalis, clonality surpassed that of normal scalp.

cDNA serving as the sequencing template came from extracted, reverse transcribed RNA. Assay: immunoSEQ multiplex PCR; the TCRdb copy retains only in-frame clones and omits some. The sample holds approximately 300,000 clones, more than 45% seen once. Treatment denoted: oral pan-JAK inhibitor, 5-10 mg twice daily. Sorted out of PBMCs were CD4+ T cells and CD8+ T cells. The V gene lost 6 bases and the J gene lost 1 base, with 15 bases spanning the gap. Germline CDR1 MDHEN, CDR2 SYDVKM. This CDR3 is built from 15 residues. The rearrangement joins TRBV28 to TRBJ2-5, with a possible D match to TRBD1 (8 bases). The sample in question was CD4+ T cells sorted from blood, obtained at week 24, from a patient treated with tofacitinib. The TCR comes from a human donor with alopecia areata. The CDR3 loop is CASRDREGAQETQYF. CDR3 DNA sequence: TGTGCCAGCAGGGACAGGGAGGGGGCCCAAGAGACCCAGTACTTC. The full variable domain, completed using reference TRBV28 and TRBJ2-5, is DVKVTQSSRYLVKRTGEKVFLECVQDMDHENMFWYRQDPGLGLRLIYFSYDVKMKEKGDIPEGYSVSREKKERFSLILESASTNQTSMYLCASRDREGAQETQYFGPGTRLLVL.